This passage covers 18 T cell receptor beta chains from one sample sequenced in a study of radiotherapy plus CTLA-4 blockade in lung cancer (dated by TCRdb to the late 2010s). The library was obtained by the immunoSEQ multiplex PCR assay. Here the immuneACCESS table is served through TCRdb, limited to in-frame sequences with V and J called. Missing clones are a known gap in these copies; in checked studies unresolved V genes cover under half, and the rest lacks a known reason. This sample comprises approximately 52,000 clones, 77% of them detected only once. The top ten hold 2% to 2.5% of the sample. Sample: peripheral blood, taken from a patient treated with radiotherapy plus ipilimumab. The receptors were gathered from a human donor with non-small cell lung cancer whose response to radiotherapy plus ipilimumab could not be evaluated.

The J gene is TRBJ1-2, the V gene TRBV28; a possible D gene is TRBD1 (6 bases). CDR3 length: 14 amino acids. Trimming cost V 4 bases and J 3 bases, with 12 bases left between them. The germline gives CDR1 MDHEN, CDR2 SYDVKM. The CDR3 bases are TGTGCCAGCAGTTCAAGACAGGCGTACTATGGCTACACCTTC. Amino acids: CASSSRQAYYGYTF.

This chain joins TRBV5-1 and TRBJ2-7; possible D gene TRBD1, 5 bases. The CDR3 totals 15 residues. Trimming pared 0 bases from V and 2 bases from J, leaving 12 bases between. In germline, CDR1 is SGHRS, CDR2 YFSETQ. Written as DNA, the CDR3 is TGCGCCAGCAGCTTGGAGGCAGGGCCAACCTACGAGCAGTACTTC. It yields the protein CASSLEAGPTYEQYF.

CDR3 DNA sequence: TGTGCCAGCAGCCCGACAGGTTATAGGACTGAAGCTTTCTTT. It is translated as CASSPTGYRTEAFF. This chain uses TRBV28 with TRBJ1-1; possible D gene TRBD1, 6 bases. This CDR3 region has 14 residues. Germline assignment: CDR1 MDHEN and CDR2 SYDVKM. With 6 bases removed from V and 5 bases from J, the gap between germline ends came to 16 bases.

The chain is built from TRBV9 and TRBJ2-1; 14 bases line up with TRBD2. This CDR3 spans 16 amino acids. The trim removed 3 bases at V and 6 bases at J, leaving 5 bases unmatched. Germline values: CDR1 SGDLS, CDR2 YYNGEE. CDR3 DNA: TGTGCCAGCAGCGGACATGGACTAGCGGGAGGCAATGAGCAGTTCTTC. As protein: CASSGHGLAGGNEQFF.

CDR3 sequence: CASSLRKGWDRAYGYTF. CDR3 bases: TGTGCCAGCAGCCTCCGAAAGGGGTGGGACAGAGCCTATGGCTACACCTTC. This sequence joins TRBV14 and TRBJ1-2; 7 bases line up with TRBD1. The length of the CDR3 is 17 residues. Germline trimming cut 4 bases from V and 4 bases from J; bases unmatched to any gene: 15. From germline, CDR1 is SGHDN and CDR2 FVKESK. The variable domain in full, with the rest retrieved from reference TRBV14 and TRBJ1-2, is EAGVTQFPSHSVIEKGQTVTLRCDPISGHDNLYWYRRVMGKEIKFLLHFVKESKQDESGMPNNRFLAERTGGTYSTLKVQPAELEDSGVYFCASSLRKGWDRAYGYTFGSGTRLTVV.

The chain uses TRBV5-4 and TRBJ1-2, with D perhaps TRBD1 (5 bases). Trimming removed 4 bases at V and 0 bases at J, with 10 bases between. The germline V gene has CDR1 SGHNT and CDR2 YYREEE (reference sequence). The CDR3 runs to 14 residues. The CDR3 reads CASSPGISNYGYTF. The CDR3 nucleotides read TGTGCCAGCAGCCCAGGGATCTCTAACTATGGCTACACCTTC.

The rearrangement uses TRBV4-3 and TRBJ2-5; 7 bases are a match to TRBD2. The CDR3 contains 15 residues. The germline V gene encodes CDR1 LGHNA and CDR2 YSLEER. J lost 5 bases, V lost 1 base, and 7 bases had no gene match. The CDR3 reads CASSQVGGAQETQYF. The CDR3 DNA follows: TGCGCCAGCAGCCAAGTGGGAGGGGCGCAGGAGACCCAGTACTTC.

The chain has TRBV7-3 and TRBJ2-2, with TRBD2 as a possible D gene (6 bases). The CDR3 runs to 17 residues. Germline V gene data show CDR1 as SGHTA and CDR2 as FQGTGA. The V gene lost 5 bases and the J gene lost 1 base, with 17 bases spanning the gap. This CDR3 is CASSHNRGGMNTGELFF. The CDR3 bases are TGTGCCAGCAGCCACAACCGGGGCGGGATGAACACCGGGGAGCTGTTTTTT.

V and J are TRBV7-2 and TRBJ1-5; D is uncertain. The germline V and J ends were trimmed by 1 base and 1 base, with 11 bases remaining between them. The CDR3 has 16 amino acids. CDR1 is SGHTA and CDR2 is FQGNSA in the germline V gene. The CDR3 loop is CASSLVGRESNQPQHF. The CDR3 nucleotides are TGTGCCAGCAGCTTAGTAGGGCGGGAGAGCAATCAGCCCCAGCATTTT.

The chain couples TRBV28 to TRBJ2-5, with 9 bases lining up with TRBD1. After removal of 6 bases from V and 5 bases from J, the junction contained 7 bases not matched to a gene. This CDR3 contains 14 residues. Germline lookup yields CDR1 MDHEN and CDR2 SYDVKM. The CDR3 DNA reads as TGTGCCAGCAGGTTACAGGGGGCGCGGGAGACCCAGTACTTC. Its translation is CASRLQGARETQYF.

The genes are TRBV7-2 and TRBJ1-2; tentative D call: TRBD1 (5 bases). The CDR3 runs to 12 residues. Germline V gene data show CDR1 as SGHTA and CDR2 as FQGNSA. V shed 7 bases and J shed 8 bases, with 14 bases lying between them. CDR3 region: CASTGPGDGYTF. The CDR3 DNA follows: TGTGCCAGCACCGGGCCGGGGGACGGCTACACCTTC.

Remarks on this clone: Additional DNA sequences in this sample encode the identical CDR3. The rearrangement links TRBV19 to TRBJ2-1; TRBD2 matches at 10 bases. Germline V gene lookup returns CDR1 LNHDA and CDR2 SQIVND (reference sequence). There are 16 residues in the CDR3. V was pared by 4 bases and J by 3 bases, with 6 bases of the junction left unmatched. CDR3 sequence: CASSNSLAGVYNEQFF. CDR3 sequence (DNA): TGTGCCAGTAGTAACTCCCTAGCGGGAGTCTACAATGAGCAGTTCTTC. The variable domain in full, completed from reference TRBV19 and TRBJ2-1, reads DGGITQSPKYLFRKEGQNVTLSCEQNLNHDAMYWYRQDPGQGLRLIYYSQIVNDFQKGDIAEGYSVSREKKESFPLTVTSAQKNPTAFYLCASSNSLAGVYNEQFFGPGTRLTVL.

The CDR3 region has the DNA TGCGCCAGCAGCTCCGGGAGTCAAGGCGGGGAGCTGTTTTTT. It codes for CASSSGSQGGELFF. V usage is TRBV5-1 and J usage is TRBJ2-2, with a possible D match to TRBD2 (6 bases). Trimming removed 3 bases from V and 7 bases from J, with 13 bases in between. The CDR3 has 14 residues. The V gene's germline CDR1 is SGHRS and CDR2 YFSETQ.

This clone appeared once. The CDR3 nucleotides are TGTGCCAGCAGCGTTGGGCGGGGGGGCAGGAACGAGCAGTACTTC. It specifies CASSVGRGGRNEQYF. The chain joins TRBV9 to TRBJ2-7; TRBD2 matches at 9 bases. J lost 5 bases, V lost 2 bases, and 8 bases had no gene match. The length of the CDR3 is 15 residues. CDR1 is SGDLS, CDR2 YYNGEE, per germline.

The chain links TRBV5-4 to TRBJ2-3, with unresolved D. The CDR3 contains 16 residues. Trimming left V 4 bases short and J 0 bases short, with 15 bases between. Germline CDR1 is SGHNT and CDR2 is YYREEE (reference sequence). CDR3 nucleotide sequence: TGTGCCAGCAGCCCCCCCTTTATCAGGAGCACAGATACGCAGTATTTT. Protein: CASSPPFIRSTDTQYF.

The rearrangement links TRBV6-6 to TRBJ1-2; TRBD1 aligns across 8 bases. Germline V gene sequence: CDR1 MNHNY, CDR2 SVGAGI (reference sequence). This CDR3 is built from 15 residues. The V gene end was trimmed by 5 bases and the J gene end by 0 bases; junction bases not matched to a gene: 5. CDR3 region: CASSIDRGPNYGYTF. CDR3 DNA: TGTGCCAGCAGTATCGACAGGGGACCTAACTATGGCTACACCTTC.

The rearrangement joins TRBV9 to TRBJ1-4; weak D call: TRBD1 (5 bases). Trimming took 3 bases from V and 4 from J, leaving 22 bases between them. The CDR3 extends over 18 amino acids. CDR1 is SGDLS, CDR2 YYNGEE, per germline. DNA of the CDR3: TGTGCCAGCAGCGACTCAGGAGGGGCCCCCGCGCTTAATGAAAAACTGTTTTTT. This translates into CASSDSGGAPALNEKLFF.

The chain carries TRBV19 and TRBJ1-1, with TRBD1 identical over 8 bases. The CDR3 is made up of 15 amino acids. V dropped 5 bases and J dropped 11; count of bases not matched to a gene: 16. Germline V gives CDR1 LNHDA, CDR2 SQIVND (reference sequence). CDR3 in DNA: TGTGCCAGTAGTGATATCCCAGGGGGCGCTAATCGCGCTTTCTTT. Protein sequence: CASSDIPGGANRAFF.